One sample yielded the 25 T cell receptor beta chains listed below, sequenced in a study of blood T cell repertoires in COVID-19. TCRdb keeps only in-frame clones here, not all; method: immunoSEQ multiplex PCR. The table includes fewer than 250,000 clones, more than 80% detected once. Sequencing was performed on PBMCs or T cells enriched from blood (not recorded which). These receptors all stem from a woman under 30 who had recovered from COVID-19.

This sequence joins TRBV27 and TRBJ1-6, with unresolved D. Germline V gene data show CDR1 as MNHEY and CDR2 as SMNVEV (reference sequence). The V end lost 8 bases, the J end lost 2 bases, and 10 bases lay between the germline ends. CDR3 length: 14 residues. CDR3 DNA: TGTGCCAGCCGACGGACTGCCTATAATTCACCCCTCCACTTT. Translated, it gives CASRRTAYNSPLHF.

The genes are TRBV27 and TRBJ2-1; 8 bases line up with TRBD2. V gave up 5 bases and J gave up 0 bases; unmatched junction bases: 3. Germline values: CDR1 MNHEY, CDR2 SMNVEV (reference sequence). The CDR3 length is 15 residues. The CDR3 reads CASSRGGSSYNEQFF. As DNA, the CDR3 is TGTGCCAGCAGTCGGGGGGGGAGCTCCTACAATGAGCAGTTCTTC.

The J gene is TRBJ2-3, the V gene TRBV10-3; 8 positions match TRBD2. After removal of 10 bases from V and 1 base from J, the junction contained 7 bases not matched to a gene. CDR3 length: 14 amino acids. CDR1 ENHRY and CDR2 SYGVKD come from the germline V gene. The CDR3 loop is CATDPGLGTDTQYF. DNA of the CDR3: TGTGCCACCGACCCGGGACTAGGCACAGATACGCAGTATTTT.

The rearrangement links TRBV9 to TRBJ1-1; 7 bases agree with TRBD1. Germline V lookup: CDR1 SGDLS, CDR2 YYNGEE. The CDR3 is 13 residues long. V lost 4 bases and J lost 6; bases outside the gene matches: 6. DNA for the CDR3: TGTGCCAGCAGCCCCGACAGGGCTCCTGAAGCTTTCTTT. It is translated as CASSPDRAPEAFF. Full variable domain (rest looked up from reference TRBV9 and TRBJ1-1): DSGVTQTPKHLITATGQRVTLRCSPRSGDLSVYWYQQSLDQGLQFLIQYYNGEERAKGNILERFSAQQFPDLHSELNLSSLELGDSALYFCASSPDRAPEAFFGQGTRLTVV.

V and J are TRBV21-1 and TRBJ1-5; the D segment call TRBD1 is taken from the table without a DNA check. TRBV21-1 is a pseudogene locus. The CDR3 covers 16 residues. The CDR3 here is CASLGSGSPQLQPQHF. In nucleotides, the CDR3 is TGTGCCAGCCTGGGCAGTGGGTCCCCCCAGTTGCAGCCCCAGCATTTT.

The rearrangement joins TRBV7-9 to TRBJ2-5, with D possibly TRBD1 on 5 matching bases. Germline-derived CDR1 and CDR2 are SEHNR and FQNEAQ (reference sequence). This CDR3 has 14 amino acids. V was shortened by 5 bases and J by 3 bases, with 13 bases between the two germline ends. CDR3 loop: CASSPPTDKETQYF. The CDR3 nucleotides read TGTGCCAGCAGCCCACCGACAGATAAAGAGACCCAGTACTTC.

This chain uses TRBV29-1 with TRBJ1-1; unclear D gene. Germline V gives CDR1 SQVTM, CDR2 ANQGSEA. Trimming cost V 4 bases and J 0 bases, with 9 bases left between them. The CDR3 loop spans 13 amino acids. The CDR3 nucleotides are TGCAGCGTTGTGAGAAACCTGAACACTGAAGCTTTCTTT. Translated: CSVVRNLNTEAFF.

This chain joins TRBV19 and TRBJ1-2; 10 bases fit TRBD1. The germline V gene encodes CDR1 LNHDA and CDR2 SQIVND (reference sequence). The CDR3 sequence is 15 residues long. V trimming: 1 base; J trimming: 8 bases; junction bases outside the gene matches: 7. The CDR3 region has the DNA TGTGCCAGTAGTATAGGCGGGACAGGGGTGAACGGCTACACCTTC. This translates into CASSIGGTGVNGYTF.

The rearrangement joins TRBV28 to TRBJ1-2; 9 bases line up with TRBD1. The J segment lost 7 bases and the V segment lost 2 bases, leaving 8 bases of the junction unmatched. CDR3 length equals 15 residues. Germline V gene sequence: CDR1 MDHEN, CDR2 SYDVKM. The CDR3 nucleotides are TGTGCCAGCAGTTTACCCTCGGGACAGGGCTTTGGCTACACCTTC. Encoded protein: CASSLPSGQGFGYTF.

The J gene is TRBJ2-5, the V gene TRBV15; maybe TRBD2 (5 bases). V lost 7 bases and J lost 2, with 14 bases in between. This CDR3 has 14 residues. Germline V gives CDR1 LNHNV, CDR2 YYDKDF (reference sequence). As DNA, the CDR3 is TGTGCCACCACAACTCAGGAGCGGCAAGAGACCCAGTACTTC. Its protein is CATTTQERQETQYF.

V gene TRBV9 combines with J gene TRBJ2-1, with 13 bases fitting TRBD2. This CDR3 comprises 16 residues. After removal of 2 bases from V and 7 bases from J, the junction contained 6 bases not matched to a gene. Germline V gene sequence: CDR1 SGDLS, CDR2 YYNGEE. CDR3 region: CASSVAVTSGGNEQFF. The CDR3 DNA is TGTGCCAGCAGCGTGGCCGTGACTAGCGGGGGGAATGAGCAGTTCTTC. The whole variable domain, remainder taken from reference TRBV9 and TRBJ2-1, is DSGVTQTPKHLITATGQRVTLRCSPRSGDLSVYWYQQSLDQGLQFLIQYYNGEERAKGNILERFSAQQFPDLHSELNLSSLELGDSALYFCASSVAVTSGGNEQFFGPGTRLTVL.

The rearrangement uses TRBV25-1 and TRBJ2-7; 8 bases fit TRBD1. CDR3 length equals 12 residues. The ends lost 9 bases at V and 6 bases at J; junction bases unmatched: 7. CDR1 and CDR2 from the germline V gene are MGHDK and SYGVNS. The CDR3 DNA reads TGTGCCAGATGTGACAGGGGCGGCGAGCAGTACTTC. It translates to CARCDRGGEQYF.

This chain joins TRBV7-6 and TRBJ1-4; TRBD1 matches at 7 bases. The germline V gene encodes CDR1 SGHVS and CDR2 FNYEAQ. Trimming cost V 6 bases and J 7 bases; bases outside gene matches: 11. The CDR3 sequence is 15 residues long. CDR3 in DNA: TGTGCCAGCAGATCGACAGGGTTTGGGGGTGAAAAACTGTTTTTT. This translates into CASRSTGFGGEKLFF.

V and J are TRBV12-3 or TRBV12-4 and TRBJ2-7, with D tentatively TRBD2 (5 bases). Between the trimmed V and J ends, which lost 6 bases and 4 bases, there was a span of 13 bases. The length of the CDR3 is 13 residues. The CDR3 nucleotides read TGTGCCAGCAGCAGCGGCGACTTTTACGAGCAGTACTTC. Translating gives CASSSGDFYEQYF.

The chain carries TRBV29-1 and TRBJ2-7, with 7 bases lining up with TRBD2. CDR1 is SQVTM and CDR2 is ANQGSEA in the germline V gene. V dropped 6 bases and J dropped 2; count of bases not matched to a gene: 19. The CDR3 has 17 residues. As DNA, the CDR3 is TGCAGCGTCCAGGTTCTCCAGCGGGGCGTCGGGACCTACGAGCAGTACTTC. Translating it yields CSVQVLQRGVGTYEQYF.

The chain employs TRBV7-9 and TRBJ1-1; D not resolved. The CDR3 is made up of 11 amino acids. The V and J ends lost 5 bases and 1 base respectively, with 2 bases between them. Germline V gene data show CDR1 as SEHNR and CDR2 as FQNEAQ (reference sequence). The CDR3 sequence: CASSRNTEAFF. DNA of the CDR3: TGTGCCAGCAGCCGGAACACTGAAGCTTTCTTT.

This rearrangement joins TRBV28 to TRBJ2-2; 8 positions match TRBD2. Germline CDR1 MDHEN, CDR2 SYDVKM. The CDR3 spans 18 residues. Trimming took 3 bases from V and 4 from J; bases not matched to a gene: 13. The CDR3 DNA reads TGTGCCAGCAGTTTCCTTACCCGGGGGGGATTGGGCACCGGGGAGCTGTTTTTT. Protein: CASSFLTRGGLGTGELFF.

The chain has TRBV4-1 and TRBJ1-6; 7 bases are shared with TRBD1. CDR1 MGHRA and CDR2 YSYEKL come from the germline V gene. V trimming: 4 bases; J trimming: 0 bases; junction bases outside the gene matches: 9. CDR3 size: 18 residues. CDR3 in DNA: TGCGCCAGCAGCCGGATCCCGGGACAGAGCTCCTATAATTCACCCCTCCACTTT. This gives the protein CASSRIPGQSSYNSPLHF.

This chain links TRBV7-9 with TRBJ1-1, with D maybe TRBD1 (6 bases). Germline V gives CDR1 SEHNR, CDR2 FQNEAQ (reference sequence). The ends were cut back, 7 bases at V and 1 base at J, with 10 bases in the middle. The CDR3 has 13 residues. CDR3 nucleotide sequence: TGTGCCAGCACCCTACAGGGGAACACTGAAGCTTTCTTT. This encodes CASTLQGNTEAFF.

The chain employs TRBV19 and TRBJ2-5, with D maybe TRBD2 (5 bases). CDR3 length: 15 residues. CDR1 LNHDA and CDR2 SQIVND come from the germline V gene (reference sequence). Trimming cost V 5 bases and J 2 bases, with 15 bases left between them. The CDR3 sequence is CASSEVREIQETQYF. In DNA form, the CDR3 reads TGTGCCAGTAGTGAGGTCCGGGAAATACAAGAGACCCAGTACTTC. The whole variable domain, remainder taken from reference TRBV19 and TRBJ2-5, is DGGITQSPKYLFRKEGQNVTLSCEQNLNHDAMYWYRQDPGQGLRLIYYSQIVNDFQKGDIAEGYSVSREKKESFPLTVTSAQKNPTAFYLCASSEVREIQETQYFGPGTRLLVL.

This clone appeared a few times. J is TRBJ1-1 and V is TRBV28, with 7 bases lining up with TRBD1. Trimming removed 9 bases from V and 3 bases from J; junction bases left unmatched: 16. Germline V gene sequence: CDR1 MDHEN, CDR2 SYDVKM. CDR3 size: 16 residues. The CDR3 spells CASHGAEVGGYTEAFF. The CDR3 DNA is TGTGCCAGTCATGGAGCGGAGGTAGGGGGCTACACTGAAGCTTTCTTT.

The V call is TRBV20-1, the J call TRBJ2-7; TRBD1 aligns across 7 bases. The junction had 4 bases not matched to a gene; V was cut back by 3 bases and J by 5 bases. The CDR3 contains 12 residues. Germline-derived CDR1 and CDR2 are DFQATT and SNEGSKA (reference sequence). In DNA, the CDR3 is TGCAGTGCTAGTAGGGGGCCTAACGAGCAGTACTTC. Encoded protein: CSASRGPNEQYF.

V gene TRBV3-1 (or the pseudogene TRBV3-2) combines with J gene TRBJ1-3; D remains ambiguous. This CDR3 has 14 residues. Trimming took off 4 bases at V and 4 bases at J, with 11 bases between the two ends. Per the germline V gene, CDR1 is LGHDT and CDR2 is YNNKEL (reference sequence). This chain's CDR3 is CASSPTGNGNTIYF. DNA for the CDR3: TGTGCCAGCAGCCCTACGGGGAACGGAAACACCATATATTTT.

V is TRBV2 and J is TRBJ1-1; tentatively, D is TRBD1 (6 bases). The germline CDR1 and CDR2 sequences are SNHLY and FYNNEI. Between the trimmed V and J ends, which lost 3 bases and 6 bases, there was a span of 20 bases. The CDR3 sequence is 16 residues long. The chain's CDR3 is CASSDPVGAGKAEAFF. CDR3 bases: TGTGCCAGCAGTGATCCGGTGGGGGCCGGAAAGGCTGAAGCTTTCTTT. Drawing the rest from reference TRBV2 and TRBJ1-1, the complete variable domain is EPEVTQTPSHQVTQMGQEVILRCVPISNHLYFYWYRQILGQKVEFLVSFYNNEISEKSEIFDDQFSVERPDGSNFTLKIRSTKLEDSAMYFCASSDPVGAGKAEAFFGQGTRLTVV.

V usage is TRBV28 and J usage is TRBJ1-4; TRBD1 aligns across 7 bases. This CDR3 region has 14 residues. V trimming: 6 bases; J trimming: 7 bases; junction bases outside the gene matches: 8. Germline V gene data show CDR1 as MDHEN and CDR2 as SYDVKM. CDR3 sequence reads: CASSPGQTPEKLFF. The CDR3 coding sequence is TGTGCCAGCAGCCCGGGACAGACCCCTGAAAAACTGTTTTTT.